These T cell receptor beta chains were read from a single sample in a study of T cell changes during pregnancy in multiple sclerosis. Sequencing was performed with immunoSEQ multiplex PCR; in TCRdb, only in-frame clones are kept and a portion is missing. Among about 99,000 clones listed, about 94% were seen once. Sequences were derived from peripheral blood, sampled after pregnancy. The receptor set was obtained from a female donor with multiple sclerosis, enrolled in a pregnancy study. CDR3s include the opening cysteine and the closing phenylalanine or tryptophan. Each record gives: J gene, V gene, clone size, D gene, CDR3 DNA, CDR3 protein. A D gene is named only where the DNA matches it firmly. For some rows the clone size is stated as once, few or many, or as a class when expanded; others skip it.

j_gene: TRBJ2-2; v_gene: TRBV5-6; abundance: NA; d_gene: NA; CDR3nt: TGTGCCAGCAGGAATCTGCGGGAGAACACCGGGGAGCTGTTTTTT; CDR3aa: CASRNLRENTGELFF
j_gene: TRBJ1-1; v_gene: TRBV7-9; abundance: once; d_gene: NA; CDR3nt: TGTGCCAGCAGCTCCAGCGGGGGGACATGGACTGAAGCTTTCTTT; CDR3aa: CASSSSGGTWTEAFF
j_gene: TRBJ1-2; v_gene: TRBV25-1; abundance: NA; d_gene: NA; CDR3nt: TGTGCCAGCAGCGGGGGGGGGTGGGGCTACACCTTC; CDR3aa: CASSGGGWGYTF
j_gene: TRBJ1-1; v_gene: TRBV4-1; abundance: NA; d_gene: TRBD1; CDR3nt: TGCGCCAGCAGCCATACCAGGGGGCCGGGGACTGAAGCTTTCTTT; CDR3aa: CASSHTRGPGTEAFF
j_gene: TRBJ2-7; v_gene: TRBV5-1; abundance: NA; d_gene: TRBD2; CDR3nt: TGCGCCAGCAGCTTGGGGGGCGGGAGTCGCTACGAGCAGTACTTC; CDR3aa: CASSLGGGSRYEQYF
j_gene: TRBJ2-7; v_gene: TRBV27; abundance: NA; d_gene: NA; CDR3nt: TGTGCCAGCAGTCTAGTAGGGAGGCCCTACGAGCAGTACTTC; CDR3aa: CASSLVGRPYEQYF
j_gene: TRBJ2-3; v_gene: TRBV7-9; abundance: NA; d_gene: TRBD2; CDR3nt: TGTGCCAGCAGCACGGGACTAGCGGGTGAACTAGATACGCAGTATTTT; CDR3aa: CASSTGLAGELDTQYF
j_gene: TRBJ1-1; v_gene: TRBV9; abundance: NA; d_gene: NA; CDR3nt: TGTGCCAGCAGCCCCCACACGGGGGGAGGTTTCTTT; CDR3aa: CASSPHTGGGFF
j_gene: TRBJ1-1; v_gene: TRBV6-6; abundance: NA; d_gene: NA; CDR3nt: TGTGCCAGCAGTTACTTGTCGGGGGGAGGGACTGAAGCTTTCTTT; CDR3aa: CASSYLSGGGTEAFF
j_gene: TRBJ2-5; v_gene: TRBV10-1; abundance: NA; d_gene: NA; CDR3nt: TGCGCCAGCAGTTTTACCGGGAGCGGAGAGACCCAGTACTTC; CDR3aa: CASSFTGSGETQYF
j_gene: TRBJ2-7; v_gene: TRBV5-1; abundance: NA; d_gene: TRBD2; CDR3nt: TGCGCCAGCAGCTCAAGGAGGCCCAGCGGGAGTTACGAGCAGTACTTC; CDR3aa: CASSSRRPSGSYEQYF
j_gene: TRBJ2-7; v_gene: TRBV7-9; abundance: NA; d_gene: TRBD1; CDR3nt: TGTGCCAGCAGCTTAGTAGGACAGGGGAAATACGAGCAGTACTTC; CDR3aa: CASSLVGQGKYEQYF
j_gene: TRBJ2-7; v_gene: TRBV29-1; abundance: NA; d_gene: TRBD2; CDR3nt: TGCAGCGTTGAAGCCCGACCCGGGACTAGCAACCTCTCCTACGAGCAGTACTTC; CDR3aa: CSVEARPGTSNLSYEQYF
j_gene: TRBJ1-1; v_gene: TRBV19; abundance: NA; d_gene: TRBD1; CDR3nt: TGTGCCAGTAGCAGGGGACAGGGGGTCACTGAAGCTTTCTTT; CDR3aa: CASSRGQGVTEAFF
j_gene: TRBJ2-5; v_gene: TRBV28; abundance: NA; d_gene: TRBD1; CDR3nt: TGTGCCAGCAGTACCTCTACAGGGGGCCGAGAGACCCAGTACTTC; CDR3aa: CASSTSTGGRETQYF
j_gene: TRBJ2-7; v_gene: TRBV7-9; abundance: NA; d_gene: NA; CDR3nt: TGTGCCAGCAGCTCGCCGACAGGAGTCTACGAGCAGTACTTC; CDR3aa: CASSSPTGVYEQYF
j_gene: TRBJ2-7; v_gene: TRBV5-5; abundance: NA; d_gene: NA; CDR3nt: TGTGCCAGCAGCTGGGACATCTACGAGCAGTACTTC; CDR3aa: CASSWDIYEQYF
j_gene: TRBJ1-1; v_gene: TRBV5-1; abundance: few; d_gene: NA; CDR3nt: TGCGCCAGCAGCTTGGTGCAGGGCTCTGAAGCTTTCTTT; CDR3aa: CASSLVQGSEAFF
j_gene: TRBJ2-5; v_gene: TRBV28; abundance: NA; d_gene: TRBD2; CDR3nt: TGTGCCAGCAGCTCACGTAGCGGGAGGGCCCAGGAGACCCAGTACTTC; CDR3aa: CASSSRSGRAQETQYF
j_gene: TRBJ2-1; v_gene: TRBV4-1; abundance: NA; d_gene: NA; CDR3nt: TGCGCCAGCAGCCAAGAAACAACCTCCTACAATGAGCAGTTCTTC; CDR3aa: CASSQETTSYNEQFF
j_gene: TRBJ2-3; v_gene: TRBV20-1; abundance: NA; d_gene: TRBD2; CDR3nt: TGCAGGGGGGGGGATACGCAGTATTTT; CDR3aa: CRGGDTQYF
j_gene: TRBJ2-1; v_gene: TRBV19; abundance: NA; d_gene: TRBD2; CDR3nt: TGTGCCAGTAGTCTCGGGGGGATGAGTTACAATGAGCAGTTCTTC; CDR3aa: CASSLGGMSYNEQFF
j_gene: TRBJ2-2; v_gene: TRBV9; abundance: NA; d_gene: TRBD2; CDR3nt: TGTGCCAGCAGCGCGGGGCCGGGACTAGAGAACACCGGGGAGCTGTTTTTT; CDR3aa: CASSAGPGLENTGELFF
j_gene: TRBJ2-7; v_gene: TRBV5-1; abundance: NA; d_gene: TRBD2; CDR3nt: TGCGCCAGCGCGCTGGGACTAGCGGGAGTAGTACCCTACGAGCAGTACTTC; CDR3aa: CASALGLAGVVPYEQYF
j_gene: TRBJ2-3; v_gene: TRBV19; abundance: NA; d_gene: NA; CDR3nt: TGTGCCACTAACCCCTCTCCTAGCACAGATACGCAGTATTTT; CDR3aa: CATNPSPSTDTQYF
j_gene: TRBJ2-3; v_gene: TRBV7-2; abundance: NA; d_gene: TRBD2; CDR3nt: TGTGCCAGCAGCTTTCTCCTAGCGGGGGGCACAGATACGCAGTATTTT; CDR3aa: CASSFLLAGGTDTQYF
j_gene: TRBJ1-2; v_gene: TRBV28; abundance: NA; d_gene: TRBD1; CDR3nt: TGTGCCAGCAGTTCCCGGGACAGGGCAAACTATGGCTACACCTTC; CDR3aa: CASSSRDRANYGYTF
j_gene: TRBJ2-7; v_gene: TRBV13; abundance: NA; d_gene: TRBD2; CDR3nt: TGTGCCAGCAGCCTCCTGGGACTAGCGGTTACCTACGAGCAGTACTTC; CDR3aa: CASSLLGLAVTYEQYF
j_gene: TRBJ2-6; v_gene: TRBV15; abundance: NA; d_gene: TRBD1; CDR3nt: TGTGCCACCAGCCTAGACAGGGGTGACTCTGGGGCCAACGTCCTGACTTTC; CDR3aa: CATSLDRGDSGANVLTF
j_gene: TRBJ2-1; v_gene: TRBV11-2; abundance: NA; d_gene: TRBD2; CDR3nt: TGTGCCAGCAGCCTAAGACTAGCGGGAGATCATAATGAGCAGTTCTTC; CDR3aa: CASSLRLAGDHNEQFF
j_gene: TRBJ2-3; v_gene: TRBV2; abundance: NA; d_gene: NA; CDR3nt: TGTGCCAGCAGTGAATTGGGTGGCGGGCAAAGCACAGATACGCAGTATTTT; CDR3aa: CASSELGGGQSTDTQYF
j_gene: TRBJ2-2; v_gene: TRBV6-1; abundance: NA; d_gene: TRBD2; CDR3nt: TGTGCCAGCAGTGAAGAGCAGCTAGCGGGAGTCCCCGGGGAGCTGTTTTTT; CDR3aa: CASSEEQLAGVPGELFF
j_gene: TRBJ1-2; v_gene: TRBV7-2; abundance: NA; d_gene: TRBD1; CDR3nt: TGTGCCAGCAGTCCAGGGGGCGGGAGGGCCCACTATGGCTACACCTTC; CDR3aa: CASSPGGGRAHYGYTF